The T cell receptor (beta chain) described here comes from a study of blood T cell repertoires in COVID-19. TCRdb keeps only in-frame clones here, not all; method: immunoSEQ multiplex PCR. The repertoire holds more than 150,000 clones, with 84% as singletons. The CDR3 covers 17 residues. In germline, CDR1 is MNHEY, CDR2 SMNVEV (reference sequence). V lost 5 bases, J lost 4 bases, and 23 bases lay in between. Across fewer than 25 US areas, participants ranged in age from roughly 18 to 95 years. The chain is built from TRBV27 and TRBJ1-2; the D is unclear. This receptor was taken from a woman aged 45 to 65 who had recovered from COVID-19. Source material: PBMCs or T cells enriched from blood (not recorded which). CDR3 DNA sequence: TGTGCCAGCAGTCCTGATCCCCCAGGCCCACGTCGCTATGGCTACACCTTC. Protein: CASSPDPPGPRRYGYTF.